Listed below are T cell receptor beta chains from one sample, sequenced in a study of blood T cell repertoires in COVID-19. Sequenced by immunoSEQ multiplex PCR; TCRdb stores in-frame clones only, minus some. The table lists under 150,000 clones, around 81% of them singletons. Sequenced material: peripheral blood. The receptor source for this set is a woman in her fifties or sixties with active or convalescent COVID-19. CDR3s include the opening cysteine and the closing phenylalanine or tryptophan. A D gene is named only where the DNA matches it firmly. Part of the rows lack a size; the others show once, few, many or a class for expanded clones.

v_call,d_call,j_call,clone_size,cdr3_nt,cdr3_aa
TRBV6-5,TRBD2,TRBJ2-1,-,TGTGCCAGCACATTAGCGGGGGGATACAATGAGCAGTTCTTC,CASTLAGGYNEQFF
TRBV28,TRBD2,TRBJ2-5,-,TGTGCCAGCAACCTAGCGGGGAGCGAGACCCAGTACTTC,CASNLAGSETQYF
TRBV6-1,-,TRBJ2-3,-,TGTGCCAGCAGTGAAGGGGGCCCAGATACGCAGTATTTT,CASSEGGPDTQYF
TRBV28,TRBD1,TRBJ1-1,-,TGTGCCAGCAGTTTCCCCGGGACAGGGAACACTGAAGCTTTCTTT,CASSFPGTGNTEAFF
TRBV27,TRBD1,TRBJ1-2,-,TGTGCCAGCAGTGTAAACAGGGGCGACGGGTATGGCTACACCTTC,CASSVNRGDGYGYTF
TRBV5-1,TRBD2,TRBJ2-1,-,TGCGCCAGCAGGCGGACTAGCGGGTCGCTCGGCTCCTACAATGAGCAGTTCTTC,CASRRTSGSLGSYNEQFF
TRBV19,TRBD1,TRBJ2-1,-,TGTGCCAGTAGCCACAGCGACAGGGTTGAGCAGTTCTTC,CASSHSDRVEQFF
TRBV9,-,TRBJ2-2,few,TGTGCCAGCAGCCCCCATAGCTCCAACACCGGGGAGCTGTTTTTT,CASSPHSSNTGELFF
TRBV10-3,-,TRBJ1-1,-,TGTGCCATCAGTGAGTCGAGGCCCGAAGGCGCTTTCTTT,CAISESRPEGAFF
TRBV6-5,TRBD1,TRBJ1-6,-,TGTGCCAGCAGTTACCGGGGACAGGCCCTACCCCTCCACTTT,CASSYRGQALPLHF
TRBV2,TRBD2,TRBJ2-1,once,TGTGCCAGCAGTGAAGGCTTAGCGGGAGGGTCCAATGAGCAGTTCTTC,CASSEGLAGGSNEQFF
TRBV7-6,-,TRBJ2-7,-,TGTGCCAGCAGCTTAGCGGCCACCTACGAGCAGTACTTC,CASSLAATYEQYF
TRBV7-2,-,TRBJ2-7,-,TGTGCCAGCAGCTTAGATCGCAGGGTATCCGAGCAGTACTTC,CASSLDRRVSEQYF
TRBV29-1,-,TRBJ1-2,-,TGCAGCCTTCAAGAGGGCCCCCATGGCTACACCTTC,CSLQEGPHGYTF
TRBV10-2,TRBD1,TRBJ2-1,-,TGCGCCACCAGTACAGGGGACAATGAGCAGTTCTTC,CATSTGDNEQFF
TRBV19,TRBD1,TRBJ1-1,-,TGTGCCAGTAGTATGGAGGGGGCACTGAACACTGAAGCTTTCTTT,CASSMEGALNTEAFF
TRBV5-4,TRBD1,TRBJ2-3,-,TGTGCCAGCAGCATACTTGGACAGGCCACAGATACGCAGTATTTT,CASSILGQATDTQYF
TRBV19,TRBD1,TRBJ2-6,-,TGTGCCAGTAGTTCGACAGGGGTGAACTCTGGGGCCAACGTCCTGACTTTC,CASSSTGVNSGANVLTF
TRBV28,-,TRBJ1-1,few,TGTGCCAGCAGTTTCCCGACAGGCGCCACTGAAGCTTTCTTT,CASSFPTGATEAFF
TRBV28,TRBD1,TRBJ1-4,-,TGTGCCAGCAGTTTATTCGGGACAGGGTCCGAAAAACTGTTTTTT,CASSLFGTGSEKLFF